This T cell receptor beta chain was identified during a study of CD8+CD57+ T cells in acquired aplastic anemia. For the study at large: Quantities of DNA derived from sorted CD4+ and CD8+ cells averaged around 3 ug. Study outcomes and limitations: The same twenty-nine CD8+ CDR3 sequences occurred in patients and in controls. CD8+ Simpson's diversity did not differ significantly between patients and controls.

The CDR3 extends over 12 amino acids. The germline V gene has CDR1 SNHLY and CDR2 FYNNEI. V lost 5 bases and J lost 2, with 6 bases in between. Genomic DNA acted as the template from which TCR beta VDJ combination and CDR3 sequence profiling were carried out. In TCRdb, the reads were re-called with MiXCR into one record per CDR3 protein. The table records about 220,000 distinct CDR3 sequences, 30% to 35% of them present only once. As concerns this clonotype: The antigen is not known.

The V and J genes are TRBV2 and TRBJ2-5; tentatively, D is TRBD2 (5 bases). The clonotype was recovered from a human donor in good health, serving as a control. Sequences were obtained from sorted CD4+, CD8+, or CD8+CD57+ T cells (not recorded which) from PBMCs. The CDR3: CASSSGQETQYF. CDR3 sequence (DNA): TGTGCCAGCAGTTCGGGGCAAGAGACCCAGTACTTC.